This entry lists 28 T cell receptor beta chains sequenced from one sample in a study of vaccination and CD4 T cells after COVID-19. Their specific antigens are unknown. Researchers used the Oncomine TCR Beta short-read assay to sequence DNA from cultured CD4+ T cells. Via MiXCR, TCRdb re-called the PCR reads, giving one row per CDR3 protein. Of some 7,800 distinct CDR3 sequences in the sample, more than 45% are singletons; the top ten hold about 32%. As to treatment: approximately nine-day PBMC culture with coronavirus spike peptide pools or control peptides (ViraFEST assay). The material sequenced was CD4+ T cells from blood, cultured in vitro. These receptors came from a human donor who had recovered from COVID-19.

The V and J genes are TRBV12-3 or TRBV12-4 and TRBJ2-1, with D uncertain. Trimming shortened V by 7 bases and J by 3 bases, and 13 bases separated the two germline ends. The CDR3 extends over 14 amino acids. CDR3 sequence: CASKGGRDYNEQFF. DNA of the CDR3: TGTGCCAGCAAGGGTGGCAGAGACTACAATGAGCAGTTCTTC.

The rearrangement joins TRBV6-5 to TRBJ1-6; possible D gene TRBD1, 5 bases. Germline V gene data show CDR1 as MNHEY and CDR2 as SVGAGI. Trimming removed 0 bases at V and 0 bases at J, with 24 bases between. This CDR3 has 22 amino acids. The CDR3 region is CASSYSRHGASSPSSYNSPLHF. The CDR3 region has the DNA TGTGCCAGCAGTTACTCACGTCATGGGGCATCGTCACCCAGCTCCTATAATTCACCCCTCCACTTT.

CDR3 sequence (DNA): TGTGCCAGCAGCGACCCAGGGGGCCGGTGGTTCACTGAAGCTTTCTTT. It yields the protein CASSDPGGRWFTEAFF. The V gene is TRBV6-2 or TRBV6-3, the J gene TRBJ1-1; 8 nucleotides match TRBD1. This CDR3 comprises 16 residues. Per germline, CDR1 MNHEY and CDR2 SVGEGT. Trimming cost V 6 bases and J 4 bases; bases outside gene matches: 13.

This clonotype turned up a few times. The rearrangement links TRBV7-9 to TRBJ2-5; D is uncertain. Germline V gene lookup returns CDR1 SEHNR and CDR2 FQNEAQ (reference sequence). The CDR3 covers 15 residues. V lost 1 base to trimming and J lost 4 bases, with 13 bases between them. The CDR3, as DNA: TGTGCCAGCAGCTTAGGTTGGGGTCGTGCAGAGACCCAGTACTTC. Its protein is CASSLGWGRAETQYF.

V usage is TRBV28 and J usage is TRBJ1-1; 7 positions agree with TRBD1. Germline V gives CDR1 MDHEN, CDR2 SYDVKM. The V segment lost 6 bases and the J segment 4 bases; nucleotides outside the gene matches: 14. This CDR3 region has 16 residues. CDR3 amino acids: CASRMRRTGRGTEAFF. The CDR3 DNA sequence: TGTGCCAGCAGAATGAGGCGGACAGGTCGGGGCACTGAAGCTTTCTTT.

This rearrangement joins TRBV4-2 to TRBJ1-2, with D possibly being TRBD1 (5 bases). From germline, CDR1 is LGHNA and CDR2 YNFKEQ. The CDR3 sequence is 15 residues long. The V and J ends lost 0 bases and 5 bases respectively, with 13 bases between them. CDR3 region: CASSQDFGDWYGYTF. The CDR3 DNA reads TGTGCCAGCAGCCAAGATTTTGGGGACTGGTATGGCTACACCTTC.

The chain joins TRBV20-1 to TRBJ2-7; 7 bases are shared with TRBD1. After removal of 4 bases from V and 10 bases from J, the junction contained 7 bases not matched to a gene. This CDR3 has 11 amino acids. Germline V gene sequence: CDR1 DFQATT, CDR2 SNEGSKA (reference sequence). In DNA form, the CDR3 reads TGCAGTGCTACTGGGGACAGAAGACAGTACTTC. It is translated as CSATGDRRQYF.

DNA of the CDR3: TGTGCCAGCAGTTTATCGGGGGTTGGTGGGACCCTGGGCTACACCTTC. Protein product: CASSLSGVGGTLGYTF. The rearrangement links TRBV27 to TRBJ1-2, with a tentative D call TRBD1 (5 bases). This CDR3 is 16 amino acids long. V lost 0 bases to trimming and J lost 8 bases, with 19 bases between them. Germline V gene sequence: CDR1 MNHEY, CDR2 SMNVEV (reference sequence).

The chain is built from TRBV18 and TRBJ1-1; possibly TRBD1 for D (5 bases). CDR1 and CDR2 from the germline V gene are KGHSH and LQKENI. The CDR3 length is 14 residues. Between the trimmed V and J ends, which lost 8 bases and 3 bases, there was a span of 16 bases. CDR3 sequence (DNA): TGTGCCAGCCAGAAAGCAGGGTTGGACACTGAAGCTTTCTTT. It translates to CASQKAGLDTEAFF.

This chain connects TRBV20-1 to TRBJ1-2, with no clear D. CDR1 DFQATT and CDR2 SNEGSKA come from the germline V gene (reference sequence). Trimming cost V 4 bases and J 0 bases, with 12 bases left between them. The CDR3 is 14 amino acids. The CDR3 DNA follows: TGCAGTGCTAAGCGACGACCTACTAACTATGGCTACACCTTC. It yields the protein CSAKRRPTNYGYTF.

In this sample, this clonotype turned up a few times. V gene TRBV21-1 combines with J gene TRBJ2-7; no check of the table's D call, TRBD1, against the DNA was made. TRBV21-1 is a documented pseudogene. The CDR3 is 15 residues long. In nucleotides, the CDR3 is TGTGCCAGCAGCACCCGGGACGTATCCGTCTTAGAGCAGTACTTC. This translates into CASSTRDVSVLEQYF.

The chain recombines TRBV7-2 with TRBJ1-2; no clear D gene. V was pared by 1 base and J by 4 bases, with 10 bases between. From germline, CDR1 is SGHTA and CDR2 FQGNSA. CDR3 length: 14 amino acids. CDR3: CASSLVAISYGYTF. DNA of the CDR3: TGTGCCAGCAGCTTAGTTGCTATCAGCTATGGCTACACCTTC.

This clonotype was found a few times. This chain uses TRBV12-3 or TRBV12-4 with TRBJ1-5, with D tentatively TRBD1 (5 bases). The V and J ends lost 6 bases and 7 bases respectively, with 13 bases between them. This CDR3 has 13 amino acids. The CDR3 DNA reads TGTGCCAGCAGCCGGAGGGGAGTGCAGCCCCAGCATTTT. Protein product: CASSRRGVQPQHF.

This chain links TRBV7-2 with TRBJ2-7, with D tentatively TRBD1 (6 bases). The germline V gene has CDR1 SGHTA and CDR2 FQGNSA. The CDR3 has 11 residues. Trimming left V 5 bases short and J 8 bases short, with 10 bases between. CDR3 protein: CASSQGFKQYF. CDR3 DNA: TGTGCCAGCAGCCAGGGGTTTAAGCAGTACTTC.

This clonotype was counted between two and nine times. CDR3 in amino acids: CAIRFGSGTSGSHQETQYF. CDR3 nucleotide sequence: TGTGCCATCAGGTTCGGGAGCGGGACTAGCGGGAGTCACCAAGAGACCCAGTACTTC. This rearrangement joins TRBV10-3 to TRBJ2-5, with 14 bases that match TRBD2. This CDR3 is built from 19 residues. The J segment lost 0 bases and the V segment lost 6 bases, leaving 12 bases of the junction unmatched. Germline CDR1 and CDR2: ENHRY and SYGVKD.

CDR3 protein: CASSQGNGNIQYF. In nucleotides, the CDR3 is TGTGCCAGCAGCCAAGGTAACGGAAACATTCAGTACTTC. This chain joins TRBV4-2 and TRBJ2-4, with unresolved D. Germline V gene data show CDR1 as LGHNA and CDR2 as YNFKEQ. The CDR3 runs to 13 residues. Trimming took 1 base from V and 6 from J, leaving 7 bases between them.

The chain recombines TRBV20-1 with TRBJ1-2; TRBD1 might be the D (5 bases). Trimming pared 6 bases from V and 6 bases from J, leaving 14 bases between. CDR3 length: 12 residues. The germline V gene has CDR1 DFQATT and CDR2 SNEGSKA (reference sequence). The CDR3 spells CSAKSGSNGYTF. In DNA, the CDR3 is TGCAGTGCCAAGTCAGGGTCAAATGGCTACACCTTC.

The CDR3 protein is CASSTGGVAGGPGETQYF. The CDR3 nucleotides are TGTGCCAGCAGTACAGGGGGGGTAGCGGGAGGGCCAGGGGAGACCCAGTACTTC. The chain carries TRBV6-1 and TRBJ2-5, with 11 bases aligning to TRBD2. Germline lookup yields CDR1 MNHNS and CDR2 SASEGT. The V segment lost 5 bases and the J segment 5 bases; nucleotides outside the gene matches: 16. The CDR3 length is 18 residues.

This clonotype has more than one count but fewer than ten. This chain uses TRBV2 with TRBJ2-6; D might be TRBD2 (7 bases). Germline V gene sequence: CDR1 SNHLY, CDR2 FYNNEI. The CDR3 is made up of 16 amino acids. Trimming cost V 4 bases and J 4 bases, with 14 bases left between them. CDR3 sequence reads: CASSAWGGSGANVLTF. The CDR3 coding sequence is TGTGCCAGCAGTGCGTGGGGGGGCTCCGGGGCCAACGTCCTGACTTTC.

This rearrangement joins TRBV20-1 to TRBJ1-6; 7 bases map to TRBD1. In germline, CDR1 is DFQATT, CDR2 SNEGSKA (reference sequence). The CDR3 has 14 amino acids. V shed 5 bases, J shed 14 bases, and the junction held 15 bases outside the gene matches. The CDR3 DNA is TGCAGTGCTGGCGACGGACAGGTGCTTGGGGCCCTCCACTTT. It codes for CSAGDGQVLGALHF.

J is TRBJ2-7 and V is TRBV11-1; either TRBD1 or TRBD2 may supply D (5 bases each). Germline values: CDR1 SGHAT, CDR2 FQDESV (reference sequence). The CDR3 loop spans 13 amino acids. Deletions cut 3 bases from V and 3 bases from J, with 9 bases between. The CDR3 loop is CASSFGTFYEQYF. The CDR3 DNA follows: TGTGCCAGCAGCTTCGGGACCTTCTACGAGCAGTACTTC.

This chain connects TRBV5-1 to TRBJ2-1; 11 nucleotides align to TRBD2. Germline V gene sequence: CDR1 SGHRS, CDR2 YFSETQ. This CDR3 comprises 14 residues. The V and J ends lost 4 bases and 10 bases, in that order; junction bases with no gene match: 7. The CDR3 DNA reads TGCGCCAGCAGCCATAGCGGGAGGGGCGGGGAGCAGTTCTTC. Protein: CASSHSGRGGEQFF.

The rearrangement links TRBV2 to TRBJ2-6; D is ambiguous. The CDR3 sequence is 14 residues long. The germline V gene has CDR1 SNHLY and CDR2 FYNNEI. V was cut by 7 bases and J by 4 bases, with 11 bases left in between. The DNA of the CDR3 is TGTGCCAGCATCCGGCTTACCGGGGCCAACGTCCTGACTTTC. Protein sequence: CASIRLTGANVLTF.

The rearrangement links TRBV20-1 to TRBJ2-2, with D unclear. Germline-derived CDR1 and CDR2 are DFQATT and SNEGSKA (reference sequence). There are 13 residues in the CDR3. The V end was cut by 5 bases, the J end by 4 bases, with 11 bases between. This CDR3 reads CSAQAQSTGELFF. CDR3 nucleotide sequence: TGCAGTGCTCAGGCCCAGTCCACCGGGGAGCTGTTTTTT.

This clonotype was detected a few times. The J gene is TRBJ1-1, the V gene TRBV6-1, with a possible D match to TRBD1 (6 bases). The CDR3 is made up of 15 amino acids. CDR1 MNHNS and CDR2 SASEGT come from the germline V gene. V was shortened by 7 bases and J by 1 base, with 16 bases between the two germline ends. CDR3 amino acids: CASNPLGGKNTEAFF. In DNA, the CDR3 is TGTGCCAGCAACCCCCTCGGGGGCAAGAACACTGAAGCTTTCTTT.

A single count supports this clonotype. The V and J genes are TRBV6-1 and TRBJ2-5; 7 bases are shared with TRBD1. The J segment lost 5 bases and the V segment lost 1 base, leaving 1 base of the junction unmatched. CDR1 MNHNS and CDR2 SASEGT come from the germline V gene. The CDR3 is 13 residues long. CDR3 bases: TGTGCCAGCAGTGAAGACAGGGGTGAGACCCAGTACTTC. This translates into CASSEDRGETQYF.

This clonotype was detected a few times. V usage is TRBV7-3 and J usage is TRBJ1-1, with 9 bases lining up with TRBD1. This CDR3 is built from 17 residues. In germline, CDR1 is SGHTA, CDR2 FQGTGA. The junction had 14 bases not matched to a gene; V was cut back by 5 bases and J by 4 bases. The CDR3: CASSATGGSWYGTEAFF. CDR3 coding DNA: TGTGCCAGCAGCGCAACAGGGGGCTCCTGGTATGGCACTGAAGCTTTCTTT.

This clonotype was recorded a few times. The J gene is TRBJ2-1, the V gene TRBV5-4; the D gene is possibly TRBD2 (6 bases). V was shortened by 4 bases and J by 2 bases, with 13 bases between the two germline ends. This CDR3 region has 15 residues. The germline V gene encodes CDR1 SGHNT and CDR2 YYREEE (reference sequence). CDR3 in DNA: TGTGCCAGCAGCCAAGCGGGCGTGACCTACAATGAGCAGTTCTTC. Encoded protein: CASSQAGVTYNEQFF.